Below, 8 T cell receptor beta chains from the same sample are listed, as sequenced in a study of CD8+CD57+ T cells in acquired aplastic anemia. Genomic DNA served as template for TCR beta VDJ and CDR3 profiling. One entry per CDR3 protein, called by TCRdb with MiXCR from the reads. The data hold 200,000 or so distinct CDR3 sequences, with over 40% observed a single time. Patients chosen for sequencing had shown CD8+CD57+ cell expansion by flow cytometry. The material sequenced was sorted CD4+, CD8+, or CD8+CD57+ T cells (not recorded which) from PBMCs. All receptors derive from a human donor with aplastic anemia.

Concerning this clonotype: At one of its ends the junction is not consistent with the germline gene, which may arise from a read error. V usage is TRBV19 and J usage is TRBJ2-7, with 9 bases identical to TRBD1. The CDR3 extends over 15 amino acids. CDR1 is LNHDA and CDR2 is SQIVND in the germline V gene (reference sequence). The CDR3 is CARSQQGASSYEQYF. The CDR3 nucleotides read TGTGCCCGTAGTCAACAGGGGGCGAGTTCCTACGAGCAGTACTTC.

The V call is TRBV6-6, the J call TRBJ2-7, with D possibly being TRBD2 (5 bases). V was shortened by 6 bases and J by 7 bases, with 22 bases between the two germline ends. The CDR3 totals 15 residues. Germline lookup yields CDR1 MNHNY and CDR2 SVGAGI (reference sequence). The DNA for the CDR3 is TGTGCCAGCAGCTTGGCGGGCAGTCGGGGTGGGGAGCAGTACTTC. It is translated as CASSLAGSRGGEQYF.

The chain couples TRBV19 to TRBJ1-1; 8 nucleotides match TRBD1. Germline V gene sequence: CDR1 LNHDA, CDR2 SQIVND (reference sequence). The V segment lost 5 bases and the J segment 8 bases; nucleotides outside the gene matches: 7. This CDR3 is 13 amino acids long. The CDR3 DNA reads as TGTGCCAGTAGTGGCCGGGACAGGAGGGAAGCTTTCTTT. It translates to CASSGRDRREAFF.

In this sample, this clonotype turned up many times. The V and J genes are TRBV5-1 and TRBJ1-2; no firm D call. Trimming left V 0 bases short and J 12 bases short, with 15 bases between. Germline V CDR1 and CDR2: SGHRS, YFSETQ. This CDR3 has 13 amino acids. The CDR3 coding sequence is TGCGCCAGCAGCTTGGAGCAGGCTCGCGGCCACACCTTC. It yields the protein CASSLEQARGHTF.

The rearrangement links TRBV11-3 to TRBJ2-2; possibly TRBD1 for D (5 bases). Between the trimmed V and J ends, which lost 2 bases and 7 bases, there was a span of 14 bases. CDR1 is SGHNT, CDR2 YENEEA, per germline. The length of the CDR3 is 15 residues. The CDR3 protein is CASSLQVRVSGELFF. DNA of the CDR3: TGTGCCAGCAGCTTACAAGTCAGGGTTAGCGGGGAGCTGTTTTTT. The full variable domain, completed using reference TRBV11-3 and TRBJ2-2, is EAGVVQSPRYKIIEKKQPVAFWCNPISGHNTLYWYLQNLGQGPELLIRYENEEAVDDSQLPKDRFSAERLKGVDSTLKIQPAELGDSAVYLCASSLQVRVSGELFFGEGSRLTVL.

Concerning this clonotype itself: One end of the junction does not line up with germline, which may come from a read error. The rearrangement uses TRBV20-1 and TRBJ2-1; 8 positions match TRBD1. CDR1 is DFQATT and CDR2 is SNEGSKA in the germline V gene (reference sequence). CDR3 length: 13 residues. CDR3 amino acids: CSAAGTGYIEQLF. CDR3 nucleotide sequence: TGCAGTGCTGCAGGGACAGGTTACATTGAGCAGCTCTTC.

As regards this clonotype: Being one base from a much bigger clone, this may be a read error. The CDR3 DNA sequence: TGCGCCAGCAGCTTGGCCGGACAGGGTGGAGAAAAACTGCTTTTT. Protein product: CASSLAGQGGEKLLF. The chain links TRBV5-1 to TRBJ1-4; 8 nucleotides line up with TRBD1. Germline V lookup: CDR1 SGHRS, CDR2 YFSETQ. This CDR3 comprises 15 residues.

This clonotype has just one count. V gene TRBV5-1 combines with J gene TRBJ1-2; D is unclear. Trimming took 4 bases from V and 6 from J, leaving 10 bases between them. The CDR3 covers 12 residues. Looked up from germline, CDR1 is SGHRS and CDR2 is YFSETQ. The CDR3 region is CASSAGNDGYTF. CDR3 nucleotide sequence: TGCGCCAGCAGCGCGGGGAACGATGGCTACACCTTC.